The 25 T cell receptor beta chains below were found in one sample sequenced in a study of blood T cell repertoires in COVID-19. Repertoires were generated with immunoSEQ multiplex PCR, while TCRdb's copy carries only in-frame clones and drops some. Among 90,000 to 120,000 clones listed, 70% to 90% were seen once. Sequenced: peripheral blood. Receptors were obtained from a middle-aged man with active or convalescent COVID-19.

This rearrangement joins TRBV19 to TRBJ2-5; the D is unclear. Germline V gene sequence: CDR1 LNHDA, CDR2 SQIVND (reference sequence). This CDR3 has 11 residues. V lost 4 bases, J lost 5 bases, and 5 bases lay in between. The CDR3 loop reads CASSTGETQYF. For the CDR3, the DNA is TGTGCCAGTAGTACCGGGGAGACCCAGTACTTC.

The gene calls are TRBV7-8 and TRBJ1-5; D remains ambiguous. Germline V gene sequence: CDR1 SGHVS, CDR2 FQNEAQ. V was pared by 5 bases and J by 7 bases, with 12 bases between. The CDR3 consists of 13 residues. The CDR3: CASSRDGRQPQHF. The DNA for the CDR3 is TGTGCCAGCAGCCGAGATGGGAGGCAGCCCCAGCATTTT.

The rearrangement links TRBV19 to TRBJ2-6, with 7 bases identical to TRBD1. The germline V gene encodes CDR1 LNHDA and CDR2 SQIVND (reference sequence). There are 18 residues in the CDR3. J lost 3 bases, V lost 6 bases, and 14 bases had no gene match. CDR3 nucleotides: TGTGCCAGTAGGATTGTAGGGGGCCCCCGAGGTGGGGCCAACGTCCTGACTTTC. The encoded protein is CASRIVGGPRGGANVLTF.

The chain employs TRBV5-5 and TRBJ1-2, with D tentatively TRBD1 (5 bases). CDR3 length equals 14 residues. Germline CDR1 reads SGHKS; CDR2 reads YYEKEE (reference sequence). V dropped 0 bases and J dropped 3 bases, with 9 bases sitting between them. The CDR3 DNA reads TGTGCCAGCAGCTTGGCTTTACAGGACTATGGCTACACCTTC. This gives the protein CASSLALQDYGYTF.

This rearrangement joins TRBV11-2 to TRBJ2-5; 8 nucleotides line up with TRBD1. V shed 2 bases and J 2 bases; nucleotides not matched to a gene: 4. Germline CDR1 is SGHAT and CDR2 is FQNNGV. CDR3 length: 15 residues. CDR3 residues: CASSLQDREQETQYF. CDR3 DNA sequence: TGTGCCAGCAGCTTACAGGACAGGGAACAAGAGACCCAGTACTTC.

In this sample, this clone turned up a few times. The chain joins TRBV7-2 to TRBJ2-7; D possibly corresponds to TRBD2 (5 bases). The germline V gene encodes CDR1 SGHTA and CDR2 FQGNSA. This CDR3 has 15 amino acids. The germline V and J ends were trimmed by 2 bases and 2 bases, with 13 bases remaining between them. The CDR3 protein is CASSLYSSGTYEQYF. The CDR3 DNA sequence: TGTGCCAGCAGCTTATATTCCTCCGGGACCTACGAGCAGTACTTC. The whole variable domain, remainder taken from reference TRBV7-2 and TRBJ2-7, is GAGVSQSPSNKVTEKGKDVELRCDPISGHTALYWYRQSLGQGLEFLIYFQGNSAPDKSGLPSDRFSAERTGGSVSTLTIQRTQQEDSAVYLCASSLYSSGTYEQYFGPGTRLTVT.

The rearrangement joins TRBV7-2 to TRBJ2-7; D gene uncertain. Trimming cost V 0 bases and J 0 bases, with 6 bases left between them. This CDR3 is 14 amino acids long. Germline V gene sequence: CDR1 SGHTA, CDR2 FQGNSA. Here the CDR3 DNA reads TGTGCCAGCAGCTTAGCCGGTAGCTCCTACGAGCAGTACTTC. It is translated as CASSLAGSSYEQYF.

The chain recombines TRBV10-3 with TRBJ2-1; 8 nucleotides align to TRBD2. The V gene end was trimmed by 4 bases and the J gene end by 5 bases; junction bases not matched to a gene: 7. This CDR3 is built from 15 residues. Germline CDR1 is ENHRY and CDR2 is SYGVKD. Here the CDR3 DNA reads TGTGCCATCAGTGCCCAAGCGGGAGTAGACAATGAGCAGTTCTTC. Residues: CAISAQAGVDNEQFF.

The chain recombines TRBV19 with TRBJ2-1; 8 bases align to TRBD2. Germline values: CDR1 LNHDA, CDR2 SQIVND (reference sequence). The CDR3 is 15 amino acids. J was trimmed by 4 bases and V by 7 bases; bases with no gene match: 9. The CDR3 DNA is TGTGCCAGTACCCCTACTAGCGGAGGATACAATGAGCAGTTCTTC. Its protein product is CASTPTSGGYNEQFF. Supplemented by reference TRBV19 and TRBJ2-1, the full variable domain reads DGGITQSPKYLFRKEGQNVTLSCEQNLNHDAMYWYRQDPGQGLRLIYYSQIVNDFQKGDIAEGYSVSREKKESFPLTVTSAQKNPTAFYLCASTPTSGGYNEQFFGPGTRLTVL.

The CDR3 DNA sequence: TGTGCCAGCAGCCAAGAGCAGGGCTATAATTCACCCCTCCACTTT. It codes for CASSQEQGYNSPLHF. The chain is built from TRBV4-2 and TRBJ1-6, with a tentative D call TRBD1 (5 bases). The CDR3 runs to 15 residues. Trimming pared 0 bases from V and 3 bases from J, leaving 6 bases between. The germline CDR1 and CDR2 sequences are LGHNA and YNFKEQ.

The V gene is TRBV30, the J gene TRBJ2-7; possibly TRBD1 for D (5 bases). CDR1 is GTSNPN, CDR2 SVGIG, per germline (reference sequence). The CDR3 totals 11 residues. Trimming shortened V by 3 bases and J by 3 bases, and 6 bases separated the two germline ends. CDR3 sequence: CAWSDSYEQYF. In DNA form, the CDR3 reads TGTGCCTGGAGCGACAGCTACGAGCAGTACTTC.

The J gene is TRBJ2-7, the V gene TRBV5-4; D is possibly TRBD2 (6 bases). Germline CDR1 reads SGHNT; CDR2 reads YYREEE (reference sequence). The CDR3 contains 13 residues. The V end was cut by 4 bases, the J end by 3 bases, with 11 bases between. CDR3 amino acids: CASSAGRFYEQYF. CDR3 in DNA: TGTGCCAGCAGCGCGGGACGATTCTACGAGCAGTACTTC. The whole variable domain, remainder taken from reference TRBV5-4 and TRBJ2-7, is ETGVTQSPTHLIKTRGQQVTLRCSSQSGHNTVSWYQQALGQGPQFIFQYYREEENGRGNFPPRFSGLQFPNYSSELNVNALELDDSALYLCASSAGRFYEQYFGPGTRLTVT.

The chain joins TRBV5-6 to TRBJ2-7; a possible D gene is TRBD2 (5 bases). The CDR3 runs to 16 residues. Looked up from germline, CDR1 is SGHDT and CDR2 is YYEEEE. V was shortened by 4 bases and J by 3 bases, with 20 bases between the two germline ends. CDR3 nucleotides: TGTGCCAGCAGCCTCTACGGGATAGACTCATACTACGAGCAGTACTTC. It codes for CASSLYGIDSYYEQYF.

This sequence joins TRBV6-2 or TRBV6-3 and TRBJ1-5, with D tentatively TRBD1 (6 bases). V was clipped by 5 bases and J by 3 bases, with 14 bases between them. From germline, CDR1 is MNHEY and CDR2 SVGEGT. The CDR3 totals 15 residues. The CDR3 region is CASSAMGAYNQPQHF. CDR3 sequence (DNA): TGTGCCAGCAGTGCGATGGGGGCCTACAATCAGCCCCAGCATTTT.

A word on this clone: The sample carries other DNA sequences with the same CDR3. The V call is TRBV30, the J call TRBJ1-1; tentative D call: TRBD1 (6 bases). The CDR3 covers 13 residues. Germline V CDR1 and CDR2: GTSNPN, SVGIG (reference sequence). Trimming left V 2 bases short and J 5 bases short, with 12 bases between. In nucleotides, the CDR3 is TGTGCCTGGAGTAGGGGGGGGCGGACTGAAGCTTTCTTT. Protein: CAWSRGGRTEAFF.

The chain has TRBV19 and TRBJ2-7; 7 nucleotides align to TRBD1. J gave up 3 bases and V 3 bases, and 8 bases lay outside the gene matches. Looked up from germline, CDR1 is LNHDA and CDR2 is SQIVND (reference sequence). This CDR3 has 15 residues. In DNA form, the CDR3 reads TGTGCCAGTAGTATCGCAACCGGGACAGACTACGAGCAGTACTTC. Translating gives CASSIATGTDYEQYF.

The genes are TRBV6-5 and TRBJ1-2; 7 bases align to TRBD1. Germline lookup yields CDR1 MNHEY and CDR2 SVGAGI. The J segment lost 3 bases and the V segment lost 2 bases, leaving 0 bases of the junction unmatched. This CDR3 is 13 amino acids long. In nucleotides, the CDR3 is TGTGCCAGCAGTTACCAGGGGGACTATGGCTACACCTTC. It encodes CASSYQGDYGYTF.

In DNA, the CDR3 is TGTGCCAGCAGCACGACGATAGCGGGAGGGACCGATGAGCAGTTCTTC. It specifies CASSTTIAGGTDEQFF. The V and J genes are TRBV7-9 and TRBJ2-1, with 11 bases aligning to TRBD2. The CDR3 contains 16 residues. Trimming at V came to 5 bases and at J to 8 bases, leaving 11 bases not matched to a gene. Germline CDR1 is SEHNR and CDR2 is FQNEAQ (reference sequence).

The gene calls are TRBV27 and TRBJ1-2; 7 nucleotides line up with TRBD1. Trimming took 3 bases from V and 4 from J; bases not matched to a gene: 2. In germline, CDR1 is MNHEY, CDR2 SMNVEV (reference sequence). This CDR3 has 13 residues. DNA for the CDR3: TGTGCCAGCAGTTTGACAGGGCCCTATGGCTACACCTTC. Amino acids: CASSLTGPYGYTF.

V is TRBV27 and J is TRBJ2-1; tentative D call: TRBD2 (6 bases). Germline loops: CDR1 MNHEY, CDR2 SMNVEV (reference sequence). The CDR3 is made up of 17 amino acids. V lost 7 bases and J 7 bases, leaving 26 bases between the germline ends. The CDR3 DNA is TGTGCCAGCACCGTTCGGGGGACGGGTCTTAGGGTAAATGAGCAGTTCTTC. It translates to CASTVRGTGLRVNEQFF.

This clone was detected only a few times. This chain connects TRBV6-2 or TRBV6-3 to TRBJ2-2; 9 bases fit TRBD2. Germline V lookup: CDR1 MNHEY, CDR2 SVGEGT. V trimming: 5 bases; J trimming: 6 bases; junction bases outside the gene matches: 10. CDR3 length equals 16 residues. The CDR3 protein is CASSIRGTSSSGELFF. DNA of the CDR3: TGTGCCAGCAGTATACGGGGGACTAGCAGTTCCGGGGAGCTGTTTTTT.

The V and J genes are TRBV5-4 and TRBJ1-3; D is unclear. The CDR3 sequence is 16 residues long. Looked up from germline, CDR1 is SGHNT and CDR2 is YYREEE (reference sequence). Trimming stripped 0 bases from V and 0 bases from J, with 10 bases between. For the CDR3, the DNA is TGTGCCAGCAGCTTGGCCGCGGGGAGCTCTGGAAACACCATATATTTT. It codes for CASSLAAGSSGNTIYF.

The chain links TRBV2 to TRBJ1-6; D unclear. V shed 8 bases and J shed 7 bases, with 12 bases lying between them. Germline CDR1 reads SNHLY; CDR2 reads FYNNEI. The CDR3 loop spans 13 amino acids. The CDR3 coding sequence is TGTGCCAGCTATACCGGGTTAAATTCACCCCTCCACTTT. As protein: CASYTGLNSPLHF.

For the CDR3, the DNA is TGCGCCAGCAGCCTGACCGGGGGATCCTACAATGAGCAGTTCTTC. Residues: CASSLTGGSYNEQFF. The chain uses TRBV5-1 and TRBJ2-1; tentatively, D is TRBD2 (6 bases). Trimming pared 4 bases from V and 1 base from J, leaving 12 bases between. Germline CDR1 SGHRS, CDR2 YFSETQ. The CDR3 runs to 15 residues.

This clone was seen just once. The chain carries TRBV28 and TRBJ1-1; D perhaps matches TRBD1 (5 bases). Trimming removed 5 bases from V and 5 bases from J, with 15 bases in between. CDR1 and CDR2 (germline): MDHEN, SYDVKM. The CDR3 contains 14 residues. The CDR3 DNA is TGTGCCAGCAGTCCCTACGATCGGGGGACTGAAGCTTTCTTT. This encodes CASSPYDRGTEAFF.